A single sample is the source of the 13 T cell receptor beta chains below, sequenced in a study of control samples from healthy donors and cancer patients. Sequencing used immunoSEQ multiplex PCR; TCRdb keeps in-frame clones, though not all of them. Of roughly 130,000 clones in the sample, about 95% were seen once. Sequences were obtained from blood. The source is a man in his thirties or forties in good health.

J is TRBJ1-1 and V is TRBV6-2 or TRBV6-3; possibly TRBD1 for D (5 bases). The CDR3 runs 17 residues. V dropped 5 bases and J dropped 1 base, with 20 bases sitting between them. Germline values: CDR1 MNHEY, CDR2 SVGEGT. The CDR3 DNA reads TGTGCCAGCAGTCCCGCCCCGAGGGAGGGGTCGAACACTGAAGCTTTCTTT. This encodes CASSPAPREGSNTEAFF.

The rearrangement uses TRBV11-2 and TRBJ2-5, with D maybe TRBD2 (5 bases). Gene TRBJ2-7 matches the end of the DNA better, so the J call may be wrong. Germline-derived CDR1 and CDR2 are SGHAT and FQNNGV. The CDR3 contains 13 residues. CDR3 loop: CASSLTTTYEQYF. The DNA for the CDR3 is TGTGCCAGCAGCTTAACGACTACCTACGAGCAGTACTTC.

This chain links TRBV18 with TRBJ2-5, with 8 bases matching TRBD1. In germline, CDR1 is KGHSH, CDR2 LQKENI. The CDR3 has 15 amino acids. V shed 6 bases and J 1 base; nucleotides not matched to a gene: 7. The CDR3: CASSDRDTAQETQYF. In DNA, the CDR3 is TGTGCCAGCTCGGACAGGGACACAGCCCAAGAGACCCAGTACTTC.

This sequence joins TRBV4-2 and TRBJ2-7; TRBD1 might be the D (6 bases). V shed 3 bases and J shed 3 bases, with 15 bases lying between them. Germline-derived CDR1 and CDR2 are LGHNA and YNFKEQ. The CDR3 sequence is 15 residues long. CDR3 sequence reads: CASSQEQTGYYEQYF. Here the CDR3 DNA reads TGTGCCAGCAGCCAGGAGCAGACAGGATACTACGAGCAGTACTTC.

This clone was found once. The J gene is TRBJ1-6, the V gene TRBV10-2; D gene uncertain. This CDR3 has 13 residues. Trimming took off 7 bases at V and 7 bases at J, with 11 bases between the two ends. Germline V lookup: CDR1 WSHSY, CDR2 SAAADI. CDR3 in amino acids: CASMTRLNSPLHF. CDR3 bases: TGCGCCAGCATGACCCGGTTAAATTCACCCCTCCACTTT.

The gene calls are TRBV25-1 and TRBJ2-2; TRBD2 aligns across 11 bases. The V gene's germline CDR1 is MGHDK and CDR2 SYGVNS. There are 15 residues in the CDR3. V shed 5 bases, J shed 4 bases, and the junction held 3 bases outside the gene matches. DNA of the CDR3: TGTGCCAGCAGTCGGACTAGCGGGTCCACCGGGGAGCTGTTTTTT. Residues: CASSRTSGSTGELFF.

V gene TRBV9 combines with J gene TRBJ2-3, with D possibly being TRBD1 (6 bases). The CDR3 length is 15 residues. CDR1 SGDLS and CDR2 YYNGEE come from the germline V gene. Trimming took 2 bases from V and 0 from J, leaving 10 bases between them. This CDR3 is CASSVQGTSTDTQYF. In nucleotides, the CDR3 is TGTGCCAGCAGCGTGCAGGGGACAAGCACAGATACGCAGTATTTT.

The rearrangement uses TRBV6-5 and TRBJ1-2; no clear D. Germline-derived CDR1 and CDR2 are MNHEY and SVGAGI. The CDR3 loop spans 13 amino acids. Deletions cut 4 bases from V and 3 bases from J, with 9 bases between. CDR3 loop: CASSLTPYYGYTF. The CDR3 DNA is TGTGCCAGCAGTTTAACACCTTACTATGGCTACACCTTC.

The CDR3 region is CASKLTGTYEQYF. CDR3 bases: TGTGCCAGCAAATTGACAGGGACCTACGAGCAGTACTTC. V gene TRBV6-5 combines with J gene TRBJ2-7; 7 bases are a match to TRBD1. Germline V gene lookup returns CDR1 MNHEY and CDR2 SVGAGI. V shed 7 bases, J shed 2 bases, and the junction held 5 bases outside the gene matches. This CDR3 comprises 13 residues.

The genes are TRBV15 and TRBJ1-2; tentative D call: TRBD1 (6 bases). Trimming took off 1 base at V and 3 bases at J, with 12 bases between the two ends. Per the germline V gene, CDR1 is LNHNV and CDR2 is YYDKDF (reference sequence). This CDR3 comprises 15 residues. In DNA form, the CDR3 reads TGTGCCACCAGCAGAGGGACAGCAGGTCACTATGGCTACACCTTC. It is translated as CATSRGTAGHYGYTF. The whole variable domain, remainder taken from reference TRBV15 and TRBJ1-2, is DAMVIQNPRYQVTQFGKPVTLSCSQTLNHNVMYWYQQKSSQAPKLLFHYYDKDFNNEADTPDNFQSRRPNTSFCFLDIRSPGLGDTAMYLCATSRGTAGHYGYTFGSGTRLTVV.

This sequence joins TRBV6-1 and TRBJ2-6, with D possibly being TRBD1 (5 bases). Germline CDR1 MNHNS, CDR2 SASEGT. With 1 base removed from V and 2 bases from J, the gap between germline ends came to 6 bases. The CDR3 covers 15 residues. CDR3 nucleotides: TGTGCCAGCAGTGAAGAAGGGGCTGGGGCCAACGTCCTGACTTTC. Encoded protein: CASSEEGAGANVLTF.

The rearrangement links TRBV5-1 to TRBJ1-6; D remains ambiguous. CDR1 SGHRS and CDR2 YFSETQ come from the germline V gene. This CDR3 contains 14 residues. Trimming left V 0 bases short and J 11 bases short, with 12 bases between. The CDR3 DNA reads TGCGCCAGCAGCTTGGGGACGGGTAAAACACCCCTCCACTTT. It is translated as CASSLGTGKTPLHF.

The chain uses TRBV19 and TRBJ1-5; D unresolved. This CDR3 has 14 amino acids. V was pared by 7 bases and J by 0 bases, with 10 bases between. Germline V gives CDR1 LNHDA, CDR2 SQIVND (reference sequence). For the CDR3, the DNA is TGTGCCAGTAACCGAGATCTTAGCAATCAGCCCCAGCATTTT. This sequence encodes CASNRDLSNQPQHF. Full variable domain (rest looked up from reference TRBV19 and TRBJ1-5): DGGITQSPKYLFRKEGQNVTLSCEQNLNHDAMYWYRQDPGQGLRLIYYSQIVNDFQKGDIAEGYSVSREKKESFPLTVTSAQKNPTAFYLCASNRDLSNQPQHFGDGTRLSIL.